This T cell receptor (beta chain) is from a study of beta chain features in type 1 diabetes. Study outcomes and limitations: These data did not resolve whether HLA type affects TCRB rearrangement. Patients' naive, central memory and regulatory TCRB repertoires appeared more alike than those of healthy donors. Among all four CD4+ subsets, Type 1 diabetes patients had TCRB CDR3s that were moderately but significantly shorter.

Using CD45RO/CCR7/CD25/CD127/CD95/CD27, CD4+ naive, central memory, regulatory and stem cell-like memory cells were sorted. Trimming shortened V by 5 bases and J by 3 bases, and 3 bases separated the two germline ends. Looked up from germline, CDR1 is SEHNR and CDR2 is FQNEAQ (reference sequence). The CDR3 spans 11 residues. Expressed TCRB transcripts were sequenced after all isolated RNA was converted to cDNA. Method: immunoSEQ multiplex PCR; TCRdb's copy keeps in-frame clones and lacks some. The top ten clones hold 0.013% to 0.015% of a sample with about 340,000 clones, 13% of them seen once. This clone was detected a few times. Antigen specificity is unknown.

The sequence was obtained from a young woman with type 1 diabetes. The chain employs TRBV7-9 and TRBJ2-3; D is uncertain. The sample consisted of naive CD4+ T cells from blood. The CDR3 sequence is CASSLTDTQYF. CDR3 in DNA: TGTGCCAGCAGCCTAACAGATACGCAGTATTTT.